This TCR beta chain was sequenced for a study of CD8 T cells in Susac syndrome (dated by TCRdb to the late 2010s). With regard to the full study: Among the sequenced Susac syndrome patients, six had clinically active disease and fewer than ten were in clinical remission. At blood withdrawal, Susac syndrome patients were therapy-naive, treated with corticosteroids (with IVIg additionally given to some), or treated with IVIg alone. Repertoire sequencing was used to test whether CD8+ T cell activation and differentiation in Susac syndrome was antigen driven.

RNA was extracted using the RNeasy kit, and roughly 0.5 to 1 ug of the RNA was reverse transcribed with random hexamers. The immunoSEQ multiplex PCR assay, covering 54 Vbeta and 13 Jbeta segments, was used to amplify TCR beta CDR3 regions. To correct PCR amplification bias, a synthetic template baseline was used for both primer optimization and computational correction. In the original analysis: Reads were assigned to V, D and J genes according to IMGT and analyzed in immunoSEQ Analyzer, with only productive sequences retained. Clonality was computed as one minus Shannon entropy normalized by log2 of the number of productive unique sequences. For each patient and control, public and private clones were evaluated among the 100 most prevalent clones. A clone was defined as Susac-specific if it was absent from the healthy and MS cohorts, from more than 850 published viral clones and from other ImmuneACCESS disease sequences. TCRdb redid the processing of the public reads, applying fastp at Q25 and MiXCR, and retained in-frame beta chains. Merged by CDR3 protein, the rows form single entries marked with the most common genes and DNA. The V and J calls, along with clone size, are taken from TCRdb and not from the paper's own processing. Present in this sample are around 190,000 distinct CDR3 sequences, around 94% of which were seen just once. Approximately 0.11% of the sample comes from the top ten.

The CDR3 goes from the cysteine to the phenylalanine over 14 residues. CDR3 DNA is the only sequence kept; it has 42 bases, read in frame from the first base. Trimming removed 4 bases from V and 4 bases from J, leaving 16 bases between the germline ends. In the germline V gene (reference sequence), CDR1 corresponds to DFQATT and CDR2 to SNEGSKA. Concerning this clonotype: The target of this receptor is not known. No base quality information exists; no much larger clone differs at one position.

High-throughput TCR beta sequencing profiled peripheral blood CD8+ and CD4+ T cells from healthy donors, Susac syndrome patients and multiple sclerosis patients. The Susac syndrome patients fulfilled recently defined diagnostic criteria for definite or probable disease. Bulk CD8+ and CD4+ T cells were purified magnetically by negative isolation, whereas CD8+ TEMRA cells were enriched by FACS. Blood was collected in EDTA tubes and processed within 24 hours, with PBMCs isolated through density gradient centrifugation. PBMCs intended for TCR sequencing were frozen in liquid nitrogen and were later thawed in a 37 degrees C water bath. Purity of sorted or isolated CD4+, CD8+ and CD8+ TEMRA cells was at least 90%. What the authors observed across the whole study: In patients with Susac syndrome, the CD4+ T cell repertoire showed no detectable clonal expansion. The TCR sequencing and HLA analysis was acknowledged to have included a relatively small number of individuals.

The receptor was derived from a human donor with Susac syndrome. The sequence joins TRBV20-1 to TRBJ1-2; a confident D gene designation cannot be given. Sequencing was done on a sample of CD4+ T cells from PBMCs. The DNA sequence is TGCAGTGCTACACAAAGTGGCGGAATCTATGGCTACACCTTC. This is translated as CSATQSGGIYGYTF.